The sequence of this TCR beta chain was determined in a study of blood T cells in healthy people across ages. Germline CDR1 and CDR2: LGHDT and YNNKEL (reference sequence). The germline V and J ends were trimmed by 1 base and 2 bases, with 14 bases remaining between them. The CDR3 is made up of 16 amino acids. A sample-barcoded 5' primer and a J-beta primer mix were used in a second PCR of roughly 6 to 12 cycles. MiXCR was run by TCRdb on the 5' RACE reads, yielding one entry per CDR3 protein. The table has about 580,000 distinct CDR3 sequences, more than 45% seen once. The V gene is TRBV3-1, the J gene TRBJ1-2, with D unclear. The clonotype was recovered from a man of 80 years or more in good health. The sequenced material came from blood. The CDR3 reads CASSQGAPPGNYGYTF. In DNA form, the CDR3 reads TGTGCCAGCAGCCAAGGGGCACCCCCTGGGAACTATGGCTACACCTTC.